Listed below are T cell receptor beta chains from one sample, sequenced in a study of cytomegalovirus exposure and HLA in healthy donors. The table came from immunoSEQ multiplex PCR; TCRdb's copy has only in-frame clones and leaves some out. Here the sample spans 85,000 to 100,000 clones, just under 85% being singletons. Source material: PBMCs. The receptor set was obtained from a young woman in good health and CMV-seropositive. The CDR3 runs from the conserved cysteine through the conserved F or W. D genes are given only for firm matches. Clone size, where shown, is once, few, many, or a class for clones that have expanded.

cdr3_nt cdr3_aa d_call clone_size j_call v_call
TGTGCCATCAGTGAGTTAGGGGACAATCAGCCCCAGCATTTT CAISELGDNQPQHF . . TRBJ1-5 TRBV10-3
TGCGCCAGCAGCCAAGAATGGGTTTTTTCGCGGGGGAAGAACACCGGGGAGCTGTTTTTT CASSQEWVFSRGKNTGELFF TRBD2 . TRBJ2-2 TRBV4-1
TGCGCCAGCAGCCGGCCCTCGGCGGGAGCCGTGACCGATGAGCAGTTCTTC CASSRPSAGAVTDEQFF TRBD2 . TRBJ2-1 TRBV4-1
TGTGCCAGCAGTGATCCTGAAACCCGGGCCCTAGCGGGGTTTTTCTACGAGCAGTACTTC CASSDPETRALAGFFYEQYF TRBD2 . TRBJ2-7 TRBV6-1
TGTGCCAGCAGGGAACCGGACAGGGGACGCGGTTCACCCCTCCACTTT CASREPDRGRGSPLHF TRBD1 . TRBJ1-6 TRBV6-1
TGTGCCAGCAGACCACCCGGGACTAGCGGGACTCACGAGCAGTACTTC CASRPPGTSGTHEQYF TRBD2 . TRBJ2-7 TRBV27
TGCGCCAGCAGCCATGGGACAGGGATTCGGAATGAAAAACTGTTTTTT CASSHGTGIRNEKLFF TRBD1 . TRBJ1-4 TRBV4-1
TGTGCCAGCAGTGAAATACAGGGATACTATGGCTACACCTTC CASSEIQGYYGYTF . . TRBJ1-2 TRBV6-1
TGTGCCAGCAGCCAAGCCGTGAAGCAGGGGGATTCCTACGAGCAGTACTTC CASSQAVKQGDSYEQYF TRBD1 . TRBJ2-7 TRBV4-2
TGTGCCAGCAGTTACAACAGAGCAGATGGCTACACCTTC CASSYNRADGYTF . . TRBJ1-2 TRBV6-5
TGTGCCAGCAGTTCTCCGGGACAGGGGGCTTACGAGCAGTACTTC CASSSPGQGAYEQYF TRBD1 . TRBJ2-7 TRBV28
TGTGCCAGCAGCTTGGGTAACTACGAGCAGTACTTC CASSLGNYEQYF . . TRBJ2-7 TRBV5-6
TGTGCCAGCAGTTTATCTTTGTGGGACTCGATATACAATGAGCAGTTCTTC CASSLSLWDSIYNEQFF . . TRBJ2-1 TRBV28
TGTGCCAGCAGCTTATTTAGGGCAACAGGGGCGAACACTGAAGCTTTCTTT CASSLFRATGANTEAFF TRBD1 . TRBJ1-1 TRBV7-8
TGTGCCAGCAGCTTATTTCTAGCGGGGGATCTAGATACGCAGTATTTT CASSLFLAGDLDTQYF TRBD2 . TRBJ2-3 TRBV7-9
TGTGCCAGCAGTCCCCGTGGTTGGAGCTATGGCTACACCTTC CASSPRGWSYGYTF . . TRBJ1-2 TRBV27
TGCGCCAGCAGCTTGGGGACAGGGTTTCGGGAGACCCAGTACTTC CASSLGTGFRETQYF TRBD1 . TRBJ2-5 TRBV5-1
TGTGCCAGTAGTATACAGACTTCGAACACTGAAGCTTTCTTT CASSIQTSNTEAFF . . TRBJ1-1 TRBV19
TGTGCCAGTAGTATTAGGGGACAGGCTCGGAGGAATGAGCAGTTCTTC CASSIRGQARRNEQFF TRBD1 once TRBJ2-1 TRBV19
TGTGCCAGCAGTGTAAACCGGGACAGTGAAAAACTGTTTTTT CASSVNRDSEKLFF TRBD1 few TRBJ1-4 TRBV27
TGTGCCAGCAGTGAAGAGGCTAGCGGGGTGGTTCAAGAGACCCAGTACTTC CASSEEASGVVQETQYF TRBD2 . TRBJ2-5 TRBV6-1
TGTGCCAGCAGTTCGACAGGGAAATCCTCCGAGCAGTACTTC CASSSTGKSSEQYF TRBD1 . TRBJ2-7 TRBV28
TGTGCCAGCCGGTTTGAACTAGCGGGGACCTACGAGCAGTACTTC CASRFELAGTYEQYF TRBD2 . TRBJ2-7 TRBV28
TGCGCCAGCAGCCAAGACAGTTCTAGGTTCAATGAGCAGTTCTTC CASSQDSSRFNEQFF . . TRBJ2-1 TRBV4-1
TGTGCCAGCAGCCGGCAGGGGGCAGACGAGCAGTACTTC CASSRQGADEQYF TRBD1 many TRBJ2-7 TRBV5-4
TGCGCCAGCAGCTCGGCGAAGGGGGCAACTAATGAAAAACTGTTTTTT CASSSAKGATNEKLFF . . TRBJ1-4 TRBV5-1
TGCGCCAGCAGCCAAGGAGGGGGACAGGGAAACTATGGCTACACCTTC CASSQGGGQGNYGYTF TRBD1 . TRBJ1-2 TRBV4-1
TGCGCCAGCGGGGGACAGGGTTCTCCCGAGCAGTACTTC CASGGQGSPEQYF TRBD1 . TRBJ2-7 TRBV4-1
TGTGCCAGCAGCTGGTTTTTAGCGGGCAGCACAGATACGCAGTATTTT CASSWFLAGSTDTQYF TRBD2 . TRBJ2-3 TRBV5-4
TGCGCCAGCAGCTCTCAAGAGACCCAGTACTTC CASSSQETQYF . . TRBJ2-5 TRBV5-1
TGTGCCAGCAGTCCCCTAGCGGTCTCCTACAATGAGCAGTTCTTC CASSPLAVSYNEQFF TRBD2 . TRBJ2-1 TRBV6-5
TGTGCCAGTAGTGATAGCGGGGGAAGCCAAGAGACCCAGTACTTC CASSDSGGSQETQYF TRBD2 . TRBJ2-5 TRBV19
TGTGCCAGCAGCTTACCCCCTGCGGGAGTATCCTACAATGAGCAGTTCTTC CASSLPPAGVSYNEQFF TRBD2 . TRBJ2-1 TRBV7-9
TGTGCCAGCTCACCGATGGAGCGCACTGAAGCTTTCTTT CASSPMERTEAFF . few TRBJ1-1 TRBV18
TGCGCCAGCAGTGAATACGTCGGACAGACAGGCTACTATGGCTACACCTTC CASSEYVGQTGYYGYTF . . TRBJ1-2 TRBV10-1
TGCGCCAGCAGCTTGAACAGGGGGCAAGGAAACACCATATATTTT CASSLNRGQGNTIYF TRBD1 . TRBJ1-3 TRBV5-1
TGCAGCGTTGTGGTAAGGCTGGGGCTCCCTGAAGCTTTCTTT CSVVVRLGLPEAFF . few TRBJ1-1 TRBV29-1
TGTGCCAGCAGCTTGCTTTCTAGCAGGGAAGCTTTCTTT CASSLLSSREAFF . . TRBJ1-1 TRBV5-6
TGTGCCAGCAGTTACACTGGTTCAGGCACTGAAGCTTTCTTT CASSYTGSGTEAFF . . TRBJ1-1 TRBV6-5
TGCGCCAGCAGCCTTCTGGGACTGGTGAACACTGAAGCTTTCTTT CASSLLGLVNTEAFF . . TRBJ1-1 TRBV5-1
TGTGCCAGCGAGGGCGGTACCTCCTACGAGCAGTACTTC CASEGGTSYEQYF . . TRBJ2-7 TRBV11-1